This TCR beta chain was captured in a study of multiple sclerosis patients with progressive multifocal leukoencephalopathy. Study in general: Longitudinal control samples came from natalizumab-treated multiple sclerosis patients without PML.

The CDR3 is made up of 12 amino acids, end residues included. CDR1 is GTSNPN, CDR2 SVGIG, per germline (reference sequence). Note on this clone: The DNA is omitted, as the CDR3 cannot be located on it reliably, and the CDR3 follows TCRdb's listing.

Described time point: before natalizumab initiation. Some clones are missing from TCRdb's copy, which holds only in-frame ones; the method was immunoSEQ multiplex PCR. The table records roughly 28,000 clones, 85% to 90% of them present only once. V and J are TRBV30 and TRBJ1-1; TRBD1 is the table's D call and was not checked against the DNA. The receptor's source is a human donor with multiple sclerosis. Sequenced input: PBMCs. This CDR3 reads CAWSVGAGTRFF.